This T cell receptor beta chain was captured in a study of radiation and T cells in renal cell carcinoma. As for the study in general: Nephrectomy followed 15 Gy stereotactic body radiation by 4 weeks.

Whole-study results and caveats: Top tumor clonotypes rose in blood 2 weeks post-radiation, then contracted.

V was pared by 2 bases and J by 2 bases, with 7 bases between. CDR3 length: 14 residues. Germline values: CDR1 SGHTA, CDR2 FQGTGA. Sequenced by immunoSEQ multiplex PCR; TCRdb stores in-frame clones only, minus some. Seen here are about 140,000 clones, roughly 83% observed once, and the top ten hold 20% to 25%. This clone appeared a few times. Its antigen is not identified. Time point defined: baseline pretreatment blood. Treatment defined: 15 Gy SBRT to primary tumor, nephrectomy 4 weeks later. Source: blood, taken from a patient whose treatment included radiotherapy and nephrectomy. This chain uses TRBV7-3 with TRBJ1-3; no clear D. This receptor was taken from a woman between 45 and 65 years old with renal cell carcinoma. The CDR3 nucleotides read TGTGCCAGCAGCTTATCCGGGGCTGGAAACACCATATATTTT. Protein sequence: CASSLSGAGNTIYF.